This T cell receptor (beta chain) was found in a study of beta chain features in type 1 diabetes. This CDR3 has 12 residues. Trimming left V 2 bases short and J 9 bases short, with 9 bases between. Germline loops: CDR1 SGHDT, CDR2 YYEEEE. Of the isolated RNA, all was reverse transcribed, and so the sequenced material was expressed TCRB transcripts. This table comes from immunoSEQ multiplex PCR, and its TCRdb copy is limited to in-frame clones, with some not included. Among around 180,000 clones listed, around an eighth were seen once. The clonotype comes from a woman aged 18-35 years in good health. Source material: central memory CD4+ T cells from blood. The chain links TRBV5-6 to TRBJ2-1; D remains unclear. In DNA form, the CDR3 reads TGTGCCAGCAGCTTTAAACCGGGTGAGCAGTTCTTC. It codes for CASSFKPGEQFF.